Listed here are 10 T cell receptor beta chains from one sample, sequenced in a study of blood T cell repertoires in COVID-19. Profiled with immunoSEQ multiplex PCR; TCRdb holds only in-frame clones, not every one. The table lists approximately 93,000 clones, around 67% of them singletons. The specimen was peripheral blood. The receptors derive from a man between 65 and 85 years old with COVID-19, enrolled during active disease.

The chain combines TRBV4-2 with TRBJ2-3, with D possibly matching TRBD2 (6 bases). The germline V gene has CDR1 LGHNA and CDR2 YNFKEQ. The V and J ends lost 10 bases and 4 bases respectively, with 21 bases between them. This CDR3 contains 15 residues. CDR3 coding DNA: TGTGCCACCTCACTGGAGGAGGGCCCTGCAGATACGCAGTATTTT. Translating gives CATSLEEGPADTQYF.

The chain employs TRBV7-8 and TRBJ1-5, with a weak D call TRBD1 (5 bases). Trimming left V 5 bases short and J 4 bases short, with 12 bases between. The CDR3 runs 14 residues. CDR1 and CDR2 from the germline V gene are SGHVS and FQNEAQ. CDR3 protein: CASSQDRGNQPQHF. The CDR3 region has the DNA TGTGCCAGCAGCCAAGATCGGGGGAATCAGCCCCAGCATTTT.

The CDR3 DNA reads as TGCAGCGTTGAAAGGGCCGGGACAGGGGGCTATGGCTACACCTTC. Its protein product is CSVERAGTGGYGYTF. The gene calls are TRBV29-1 and TRBJ1-2, with 11 bases aligning to TRBD1. This CDR3 region has 15 residues. Trimming at V came to 2 bases and at J to 4 bases, leaving 6 bases not matched to a gene. Germline CDR1 and CDR2: SQVTM and ANQGSEA.

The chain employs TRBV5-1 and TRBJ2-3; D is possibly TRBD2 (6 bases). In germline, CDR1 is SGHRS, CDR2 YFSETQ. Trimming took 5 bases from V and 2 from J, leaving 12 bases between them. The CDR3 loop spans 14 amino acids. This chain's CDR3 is CASSYGTPTDTQYF. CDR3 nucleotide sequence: TGCGCCAGCAGTTACGGGACTCCCACAGATACGCAGTATTTT.

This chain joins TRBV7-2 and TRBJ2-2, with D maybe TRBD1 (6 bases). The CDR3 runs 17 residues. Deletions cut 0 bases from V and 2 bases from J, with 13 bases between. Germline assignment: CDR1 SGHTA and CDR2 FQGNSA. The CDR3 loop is CASSLASGGVNTGELFF. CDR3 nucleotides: TGTGCCAGCAGCTTAGCGTCTGGGGGCGTAAACACCGGGGAGCTGTTTTTT.

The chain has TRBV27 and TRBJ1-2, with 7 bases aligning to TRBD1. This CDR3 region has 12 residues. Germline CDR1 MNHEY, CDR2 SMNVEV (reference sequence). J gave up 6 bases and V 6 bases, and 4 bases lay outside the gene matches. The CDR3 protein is CASRGTGDGYTF. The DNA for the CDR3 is TGTGCCAGCAGAGGAACAGGGGATGGCTACACCTTC.

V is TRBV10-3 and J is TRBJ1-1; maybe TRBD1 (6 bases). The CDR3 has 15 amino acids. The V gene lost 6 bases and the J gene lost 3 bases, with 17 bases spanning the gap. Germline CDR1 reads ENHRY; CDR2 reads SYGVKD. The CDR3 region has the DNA TGTGCCATCAGAGAATACCGGGACACCGACACTGAAGCTTTCTTT. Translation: CAIREYRDTDTEAFF.

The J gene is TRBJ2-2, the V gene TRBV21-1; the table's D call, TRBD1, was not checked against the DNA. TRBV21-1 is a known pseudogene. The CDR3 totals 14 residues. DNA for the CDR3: TGTGCCAGCAGCCCTGACAGGGCGTCCGGGGAGCTGTTTTTT. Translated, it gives CASSPDRASGELFF.

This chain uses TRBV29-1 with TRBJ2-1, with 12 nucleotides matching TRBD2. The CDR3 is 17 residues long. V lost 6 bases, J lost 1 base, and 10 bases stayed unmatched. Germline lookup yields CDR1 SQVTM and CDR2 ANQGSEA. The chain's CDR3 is CSVSGTSGSTSYNEQFF. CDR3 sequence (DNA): TGCAGCGTCTCGGGGACTAGCGGGTCGACTTCCTACAATGAGCAGTTCTTC.

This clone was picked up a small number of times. For the CDR3, the DNA is TGCGCCAGCAGCCAAGATTACCTAGCGGGAGTAGGTGAGCAGTTCTTC. Its translation is CASSQDYLAGVGEQFF. The genes are TRBV4-3 and TRBJ2-1, with 10 bases aligning to TRBD2. CDR3 size: 16 residues. V was pared by 0 bases and J by 9 bases, with 8 bases of the junction left unmatched. CDR1 and CDR2 from the germline V gene are LGHNA and YSLEER.